These 15 T cell receptor beta chains came from one sample sequenced in a study of T-cell reconstitution after alpha-beta-depleted transplantation in children. Unique molecular identifiers were incorporated during preparation of the TCRbeta library. TCRdb re-analysed the PCR reads in MiXCR, keeping a single row per CDR3 protein. The sample lists some 600,000 distinct CDR3 sequences; around a sixth were seen once. The material was PBMCs from the stem cell graft donor, obtained from the stem cell graft. The receptors were sampled from a human donor who donated a stem cell graft to a child with acute myeloid leukemia.

Points on this clonotype: This may be a read error: a much more frequent sequence differs by one nucleotide. V and J are TRBV5-1 and TRBJ1-3, with D maybe TRBD1 (5 bases). CDR1 and CDR2 (germline): SGHRS, YFSETQ. This CDR3 has 15 amino acids. V shed 7 bases and J shed 4 bases, with 18 bases lying between them. The CDR3 loop reads CASGRSQGEGNTIYF. CDR3 DNA: TGCGCCAGCGGCCGATCGCAGGGCGAAGGAAACACCATATATTTT.

V gene TRBV12-3 or TRBV12-4 combines with J gene TRBJ2-5; D is unresolved. This CDR3 is built from 12 residues. With 6 bases removed from V and 2 bases from J, the gap between germline ends came to 7 bases. CDR3 sequence (DNA): TGTGCCAGCAGAACAGAACAAGAGACCCAGTACTTC. Translating it yields CASRTEQETQYF.

This clonotype has a count of ten or more. The rearrangement joins TRBV6-1 to TRBJ1-2; D call uncertain. Trimming stripped 2 bases from V and 6 bases from J, with 13 bases between. Germline V gives CDR1 MNHNS, CDR2 SASEGT. CDR3 length: 14 amino acids. DNA of the CDR3: TGTGCCAGCAGTGAAACAGCCCTGGGTAATGGCTACACCTTC. Translated: CASSETALGNGYTF.

This clonotype appeared a few times. The CDR3, as DNA: TGTGCCAGCACCGGGTCACAGGGGGAGACCCAGTACTTC. Translation gives CASTGSQGETQYF. This rearrangement joins TRBV27 to TRBJ2-5; 7 nucleotides agree with TRBD1. This CDR3 has 13 amino acids. Trimming at V came to 7 bases and at J to 5 bases, leaving 7 bases not matched to a gene. CDR1 is MNHEY and CDR2 is SMNVEV in the germline V gene (reference sequence).

V usage is TRBV30 and J usage is TRBJ1-2; D uncertain. Germline loops: CDR1 GTSNPN, CDR2 SVGIG (reference sequence). The ends were cut back, 4 bases at V and 3 bases at J, with 12 bases in the middle. The length of the CDR3 is 13 residues. In DNA form, the CDR3 reads TGTGCCTGGACCGTTGCCCGCGACTATGGCTACACCTTC. It encodes CAWTVARDYGYTF.

The gene calls are TRBV7-9 and TRBJ2-2; D might be TRBD2 (7 bases). The CDR3 is made up of 15 amino acids. The V gene's germline CDR1 is SEHNR and CDR2 FQNEAQ (reference sequence). Trimming pared 8 bases from V and 5 bases from J, leaving 18 bases between. The CDR3 DNA follows: TGTGCCAGCGCCCTGCGGGGGCTTATGACCGGGGAGCTGTTTTTT. Protein sequence: CASALRGLMTGELFF.

This clonotype was picked up many times. CDR3 sequence (DNA): TGTGCCAGCGGGGAAGCGGGGGGGCCCACAGATACGCAGTATTTT. Amino acid sequence: CASGEAGGPTDTQYF. The chain is built from TRBV6-1 and TRBJ2-3; TRBD2 matches at 10 bases. The length of the CDR3 is 15 residues. Germline CDR1 reads MNHNS; CDR2 reads SASEGT. Losses at the gene ends were 8 bases for V and 2 bases for J; bases not matched to a gene: 7.

In its sample, this clonotype was seen a few times. The J gene is TRBJ2-3, the V gene TRBV11-2, with 15 bases aligning to TRBD2. The CDR3 has 18 amino acids. Germline V gene sequence: CDR1 SGHAT, CDR2 FQNNGV. V was pared by 1 base and J by 3 bases, with 5 bases of the junction left unmatched. CDR3 sequence (DNA): TGTGCCAGCAGCTTAGGCCGGGGACTAGCGGGGGGTACAGATACGCAGTATTTT. Amino acids: CASSLGRGLAGGTDTQYF.

This chain connects TRBV29-1 to TRBJ1-1; 7 nucleotides line up with TRBD1. This CDR3 is 14 amino acids long. Germline assignment: CDR1 SQVTM and CDR2 ANQGSEA. V gave up 8 bases and J gave up 1 base; unmatched junction bases: 10. The CDR3 DNA is TGCAGCTATATCGAGACAGGGAGGAACACTGAAGCTTTCTTT. Its protein product is CSYIETGRNTEAFF.

This clonotype was picked up a small number of times. The chain employs TRBV7-9 and TRBJ2-2; possible D gene TRBD2, 5 bases. CDR1 and CDR2 (germline): SEHNR, FQNEAQ (reference sequence). Trimming took 10 bases from V and 3 from J, leaving 15 bases between them. The CDR3 has 14 amino acids. The CDR3 reads CATWVVRDTGELFF. The CDR3 coding sequence is TGTGCCACCTGGGTAGTGCGGGACACCGGGGAGCTGTTTTTT.

V and J are TRBV7-9 and TRBJ1-3; possible D gene TRBD1, 5 bases. Germline lookup yields CDR1 SEHNR and CDR2 FQNEAQ (reference sequence). The CDR3 sequence is 15 residues long. The V gene lost 5 bases and the J gene lost 1 base, with 12 bases spanning the gap. The CDR3 DNA sequence: TGTGCCAGCAGCCTCGGGGCGAAGTCTGGAAACACCATATATTTT. It encodes CASSLGAKSGNTIYF.

This clonotype occurred many times. CDR3 loop: CASSGQTGDDTEAFF. CDR3 in DNA: TGTGCCAGCAGCGGACAGACAGGGGACGACACTGAAGCTTTCTTT. The genes are TRBV7-2 and TRBJ1-1, with 8 positions matching TRBD1. Trimming cost V 5 bases and J 3 bases; bases outside gene matches: 8. CDR1 is SGHTA and CDR2 is FQGNSA in the germline V gene. The CDR3 runs 15 residues.

The chain recombines TRBV20-1 with TRBJ1-2; a weak D match, TRBD1 (5 bases). This CDR3 spans 12 amino acids. Trimming pared 3 bases from V and 7 bases from J, leaving 12 bases between. Germline-derived CDR1 and CDR2 are DFQATT and SNEGSKA (reference sequence). The CDR3 DNA sequence: TGCAGTGCTAGGGACACCAGACGTGGCTACACCTTC. Translating it yields CSARDTRRGYTF.

The chain joins TRBV24-1 to TRBJ1-5; 9 bases are a match to TRBD1. The germline V gene has CDR1 KGHDR and CDR2 SFDVKD. J was trimmed by 4 bases and V by 7 bases; bases with no gene match: 13. This CDR3 contains 17 residues. CDR3 in DNA: TGTGCCACCAGCCCTGGACAGGGGACGCAACCTAATCAGCCCCAGCATTTT. It yields the protein CATSPGQGTQPNQPQHF.

This clonotype was picked up many times. This chain connects TRBV7-2 to TRBJ2-3; TRBD1 matches 8 bases. V was pared by 1 base and J by 2 bases, with 2 bases of the junction left unmatched. Germline lookup yields CDR1 SGHTA and CDR2 FQGNSA. The CDR3 runs 15 residues. The CDR3 region is CASSLGTGFTDTQYF. The CDR3 DNA reads as TGTGCCAGCAGCTTAGGGACAGGGTTCACAGATACGCAGTATTTT.